One sample yielded the 20 T cell receptor beta chains listed below, sequenced in a study of blood T cell repertoires in COVID-19. TCRdb's copy holds only in-frame clones and misses some; the assay was immunoSEQ multiplex PCR. The sample includes under 250,000 clones, around 82% of them seen just once. Sequenced: peripheral blood. The receptors were sampled from a woman in her 70s with acute or convalescent COVID-19.

The V call is TRBV19, the J call TRBJ2-7, with a weak D call TRBD2 (5 bases). CDR1 is LNHDA and CDR2 is SQIVND in the germline V gene (reference sequence). CDR3 length equals 13 residues. V lost 6 bases and J lost 6, with 15 bases in between. The DNA of the CDR3 is TGTGCCAGTAGCCCAACCCGGGGATCCGAGCAGTACTTC. Its protein product is CASSPTRGSEQYF.

The V gene is TRBV18, the J gene TRBJ1-3; 7 nucleotides line up with TRBD1. CDR3 length equals 17 residues. Germline assignment: CDR1 KGHSH and CDR2 LQKENI. J lost 2 bases, V lost 3 bases, and 10 bases had no gene match. CDR3 sequence (DNA): TGTGCCAGCTCACCCCGACAGGGCTCCGGGGCTGGAAACACCATATATTTT. Translating it yields CASSPRQGSGAGNTIYF.

The chain employs TRBV12-3 or TRBV12-4 and TRBJ1-2; the match to TRBD1 covers 7 bases. The CDR3 is 13 residues long. Trimming at V came to 3 bases and at J to 12 bases, leaving 10 bases not matched to a gene. CDR3 DNA sequence: TGTGCCAGCAGTTTGGTACAGGGGATGACCCACACCTTC. It yields the protein CASSLVQGMTHTF.

V is TRBV2 and J is TRBJ2-5; TRBD2 matches 7 bases. J gave up 5 bases and V 7 bases, and 7 bases lay outside the gene matches. This CDR3 comprises 13 residues. CDR1 is SNHLY and CDR2 is FYNNEI in the germline V gene. This CDR3 reads CASIGLGGETQYF. In nucleotides, the CDR3 is TGTGCCAGCATCGGACTAGGCGGTGAGACCCAGTACTTC.

This chain joins TRBV5-1 and TRBJ2-5; TRBD1 matches at 8 bases. The germline gives CDR1 SGHRS, CDR2 YFSETQ. Germline trimming cut 3 bases from V and 2 bases from J; bases unmatched to any gene: 6. This CDR3 contains 15 residues. CDR3: CASSWTGLIQETQYF. CDR3 coding DNA: TGCGCCAGCAGCTGGACAGGGCTAATTCAAGAGACCCAGTACTTC.

Only one count was recorded for this clone. The gene calls are TRBV6-6 and TRBJ1-6, with D uncertain. Germline CDR1 is MNHNY and CDR2 is SVGAGI (reference sequence). CDR3 length equals 15 residues. V was pared by 0 bases and J by 9 bases, with 12 bases between. CDR3 loop: CASSYSAGESSPLHF. For the CDR3, the DNA is TGTGCCAGCAGTTACTCAGCCGGGGAAAGTTCACCCCTCCACTTT.

This clone was picked up one time. The chain carries TRBV7-6 and TRBJ1-6; D perhaps matches TRBD1 (6 bases). Germline V CDR1 and CDR2: SGHVS, FNYEAQ. Between the trimmed V and J ends, which lost 4 bases and 10 bases, there was a span of 23 bases. The CDR3 length is 17 residues. CDR3 in amino acids: CASSSIGRGGAGSPLHF. CDR3 nucleotide sequence: TGTGCCAGCAGCTCTATCGGCCGAGGGGGGGCTGGATCACCCCTCCACTTT.

This clone was observed a few times. This chain uses TRBV10-2 with TRBJ1-3; TRBD1 is a possible D gene (5 bases). V dropped 2 bases and J dropped 0 bases, with 11 bases sitting between them. The CDR3 consists of 16 residues. The germline CDR1 and CDR2 sequences are WSHSY and SAAADI. CDR3 in DNA: TGCGCCAGCAGTGAGATTCAGGGTAGCTCTGGAAACACCATATATTTT. It specifies CASSEIQGSSGNTIYF.

This clone was recorded only once. The chain employs TRBV28 and TRBJ2-3; no clear D. V shed 7 bases and J shed 2 bases, with 13 bases lying between them. Per the germline V gene, CDR1 is MDHEN and CDR2 is SYDVKM. The CDR3 contains 14 residues. Here the CDR3 reads CASNLFAPTDTQYF. CDR3 nucleotide sequence: TGTGCCAGCAACCTATTCGCCCCCACAGATACGCAGTATTTT.

This clone was recorded once. The chain links TRBV6-5 to TRBJ2-7; TRBD1 aligns across 7 bases. The V gene's germline CDR1 is MNHEY and CDR2 SVGAGI. The ends lost 4 bases at V and 0 bases at J; junction bases unmatched: 6. The CDR3 runs to 15 residues. The CDR3 nucleotides are TGTGCCAGCAGTTCCACAGGGGTCCTCTCCTACGAGCAGTACTTC. Translation gives CASSSTGVLSYEQYF.

The J gene is TRBJ2-2, the V gene TRBV9; weak D call: TRBD2 (6 bases). CDR1 is SGDLS, CDR2 YYNGEE, per germline. Trimming cost V 4 bases and J 2 bases, with 15 bases left between them. This CDR3 contains 16 residues. CDR3 protein: CASSPRLGENTGELFF. In DNA, the CDR3 is TGTGCCAGCAGCCCTCGACTAGGGGAAAACACCGGGGAGCTGTTTTTT.

The V and J genes are TRBV3-1 (or the pseudogene TRBV3-2) and TRBJ1-1; the match to TRBD1 covers 7 bases. CDR1 is LGHDT, CDR2 YNNKEL, per germline (reference sequence). V was clipped by 4 bases and J by 10 bases; unmatched bases: 9. CDR3 length: 13 amino acids. The CDR3 DNA follows: TGTGCCAGCAGCCTAGCTAACAGGGGTGGAGCTTTCTTT. Translating gives CASSLANRGGAFF.

This chain links TRBV4-3 with TRBJ2-1, with D uncertain. Germline V CDR1 and CDR2: LGHNA, YSLEER. The CDR3 runs to 14 residues. Trimming removed 0 bases from V and 7 bases from J, with 10 bases in between. The CDR3 protein is CASSQELLENEQFF. The CDR3 nucleotides are TGCGCCAGCAGCCAAGAATTGCTTGAGAATGAGCAGTTCTTC.

The J gene is TRBJ1-5, the V gene TRBV6-5, with a weak D call TRBD1 (6 bases). The CDR3 sequence is 16 residues long. The V end was cut by 2 bases, the J end by 4 bases, with 15 bases between. The germline CDR1 and CDR2 sequences are MNHEY and SVGAGI. The CDR3, as DNA: TGTGCCAGCAGTTACGAGGTGTGGGGGCGGAATCAGCCCCAGCATTTT. This translates into CASSYEVWGRNQPQHF.

V usage is TRBV5-1 and J usage is TRBJ1-1; perhaps TRBD1 as D (6 bases). Trimming took off 4 bases at V and 7 bases at J, with 20 bases between the two ends. This CDR3 is built from 15 residues. Germline V gene lookup returns CDR1 SGHRS and CDR2 YFSETQ. The CDR3 region is CASSPRQDRTLEAFF. The DNA for the CDR3 is TGCGCCAGCAGCCCCCGACAGGACCGCACCCTTGAAGCTTTCTTT. The full variable domain, in which reference TRBV5-1 and TRBJ1-1 provide the parts outside the CDR3, is KAGVTQTPRYLIKTRGQQVTLSCSPISGHRSVSWYQQTPGQGLQFLFEYFSETQRNKGNFPGRFSGRQFSNSRSEMNVSTLELGDSALYLCASSPRQDRTLEAFFGQGTRLTVV.

The chain uses TRBV18 and TRBJ1-4; D gene unclear. CDR3 size: 16 residues. Between the trimmed V and J ends, which lost 3 bases and 5 bases, there was a span of 16 bases. Germline V gives CDR1 KGHSH, CDR2 LQKENI. DNA of the CDR3: TGTGCCAGCTCACCTGATAGTTTTAGCGGAAATGAAAAACTGTTTTTT. The encoded protein is CASSPDSFSGNEKLFF.

The chain recombines TRBV6-5 with TRBJ2-3, with 8 bases identical to TRBD2. Germline V gives CDR1 MNHEY, CDR2 SVGAGI. The CDR3 extends over 13 amino acids. V lost 7 bases and J lost 5; bases outside the gene matches: 5. The CDR3 sequence is CASILAGGDTQYF. For the CDR3, the DNA is TGTGCCAGCATACTGGCGGGGGGAGATACGCAGTATTTT.

This chain links TRBV24-1 with TRBJ2-2, with D possibly TRBD1 on 6 matching bases. CDR1 is KGHDR, CDR2 SFDVKD, per germline. The CDR3 covers 16 residues. V shed 4 bases and J shed 2 bases, with 13 bases lying between them. The CDR3 DNA reads as TGTGCCACCAGTGACCCTGGGACAAGTAACACCGGGGAGCTGTTTTTT. Translation: CATSDPGTSNTGELFF.

The chain couples TRBV19 to TRBJ2-5; a weak D match, TRBD1 (6 bases). Trimming removed 2 bases from V and 1 base from J, with 11 bases in between. The CDR3 is made up of 15 amino acids. CDR1 LNHDA and CDR2 SQIVND come from the germline V gene (reference sequence). For the CDR3, the DNA is TGTGCCAGTAGTATAATCGGCAGGGGCCAAGAGACCCAGTACTTC. It is translated as CASSIIGRGQETQYF. Full variable domain (rest looked up from reference TRBV19 and TRBJ2-5): DGGITQSPKYLFRKEGQNVTLSCEQNLNHDAMYWYRQDPGQGLRLIYYSQIVNDFQKGDIAEGYSVSREKKESFPLTVTSAQKNPTAFYLCASSIIGRGQETQYFGPGTRLLVL.

V usage is TRBV7-2 and J usage is TRBJ2-2; 8 positions match TRBD2. V was clipped by 2 bases and J by 4 bases; unmatched bases: 3. The germline V gene encodes CDR1 SGHTA and CDR2 FQGNSA. This CDR3 has 15 residues. CDR3 sequence: CASSLTGGVTGELFF. CDR3 coding DNA: TGTGCCAGCAGCTTAACCGGGGGGGTCACCGGGGAGCTGTTTTTT. The entire variable domain, with the rest obtained from reference TRBV7-2 and TRBJ2-2, is as follows: GAGVSQSPSNKVTEKGKDVELRCDPISGHTALYWYRQSLGQGLEFLIYFQGNSAPDKSGLPSDRFSAERTGGSVSTLTIQRTQQEDSAVYLCASSLTGGVTGELFFGEGSRLTVL.